Presented here are 10 T cell receptor beta chains from one specimen sequenced in a study of T cell responses to AZD1222 COVID-19 vaccine. Data came from immunoSEQ multiplex PCR; TCRdb stores just in-frame clones and leaves some out. The table lists roughly 98,000 clones, around 90% of them singletons, with approximately 12% in the top ten. Sequenced here: peripheral blood, sampled on day 0 of AZD1222 vaccination. All receptors come from an adult in good health.

The J gene is TRBJ1-5, the V gene TRBV5-1; D is uncertain. The CDR3 consists of 14 residues. The V and J ends lost 0 bases and 7 bases respectively, with 11 bases between them. In germline, CDR1 is SGHRS, CDR2 YFSETQ. CDR3 sequence reads: CASSLAGGVQPQHF. Written as DNA, the CDR3 is TGCGCCAGCAGCTTGGCAGGCGGGGTACAGCCCCAGCATTTT.

This clone was found once. The CDR3: CASWDSSYNEQFF. CDR3 nucleotides: TGTGCCAGCTGGGACAGCTCCTACAATGAGCAGTTCTTC. The chain has TRBV28 and TRBJ2-1; 7 bases align to TRBD1. The germline V gene encodes CDR1 MDHEN and CDR2 SYDVKM. The V segment lost 8 bases and the J segment 0 bases; nucleotides outside the gene matches: 1. CDR3 length: 13 amino acids.

This chain joins TRBV30 and TRBJ2-7; the D gene is possibly TRBD2 (7 bases). Germline V gene lookup returns CDR1 GTSNPN and CDR2 SVGIG (reference sequence). V lost 0 bases, J lost 4 bases, and 13 bases lay in between. The CDR3 has 14 residues. CDR3 amino acids: CAWSVGGRGYEQYF. The CDR3 bases are TGTGCCTGGAGTGTAGGAGGGAGGGGGTACGAGCAGTACTTC.

J is TRBJ2-1 and V is TRBV11-3, with D possibly matching TRBD1 (5 bases). Deletions cut 6 bases from V and 4 bases from J, with 16 bases between. This CDR3 is built from 15 residues. Germline assignment: CDR1 SGHNT and CDR2 YENEEA. The CDR3 loop is CASSTPRDGYNEQFF. The DNA for the CDR3 is TGTGCCAGCAGTACCCCCAGGGATGGGTACAATGAGCAGTTCTTC.

In its sample, this clone was seen a few times. The chain combines TRBV7-2 with TRBJ1-2, with 9 bases identical to TRBD1. The CDR3 is 15 residues long. Germline V gene lookup returns CDR1 SGHTA and CDR2 FQGNSA. Losses at the gene ends were 5 bases for V and 10 bases for J; bases not matched to a gene: 14. This CDR3 is CASSLQGQGSTLYTF. The CDR3 nucleotides are TGTGCCAGCAGCCTCCAAGGACAGGGGAGTACACTCTACACCTTC.

This chain connects TRBV5-4 to TRBJ1-2; no clear D. The CDR3 length is 13 residues. Germline lookup yields CDR1 SGHNT and CDR2 YYREEE (reference sequence). Deletions cut 3 bases from V and 4 bases from J, with 10 bases between. The chain's CDR3 is CASSSDGPYGYTF. The CDR3 DNA follows: TGTGCCAGCAGCTCAGACGGACCCTATGGCTACACCTTC.

This clone has just a few counts. The J gene is TRBJ2-1, the V gene TRBV24-1, with TRBD1 identical over 8 bases. Germline assignment: CDR1 KGHDR and CDR2 SFDVKD. The CDR3 contains 15 residues. V dropped 5 bases and J dropped 4; count of bases not matched to a gene: 6. CDR3 residues: CATSVGRQGYNEQFF. The CDR3 DNA reads TGTGCCACCAGTGTGGGGAGACAGGGGTACAATGAGCAGTTCTTC.

The chain carries TRBV7-2 and TRBJ2-5, with D tentatively TRBD1 (6 bases). The CDR3 has 14 amino acids. The germline V gene encodes CDR1 SGHTA and CDR2 FQGNSA. Trimming pared 5 bases from V and 1 base from J, leaving 11 bases between. The CDR3 here is CASSPSGVQETQYF. In nucleotides, the CDR3 is TGTGCCAGCAGCCCCTCAGGGGTCCAAGAGACCCAGTACTTC.

The chain carries TRBV20-1 and TRBJ1-2, with D unclear. The V end was cut by 4 bases, the J end by 8 bases, with 11 bases between. This CDR3 comprises 11 residues. CDR1 is DFQATT, CDR2 SNEGSKA, per germline (reference sequence). The CDR3 here is CSAKLAGGYTF. CDR3 DNA sequence: TGCAGTGCTAAACTAGCTGGGGGCTACACCTTC.

The chain couples TRBV6-5 to TRBJ1-2; tentatively, D is TRBD1 (5 bases). The CDR3 sequence is 14 residues long. CDR1 MNHEY and CDR2 SVGAGI come from the germline V gene. Trimming removed 2 bases from V and 8 bases from J, with 15 bases in between. The chain's CDR3 is CASSYLRQSGGYTF. In DNA, the CDR3 is TGTGCCAGCAGTTACCTCCGACAGTCCGGGGGCTACACCTTC.